This TCR beta chain emerged from a study of blood T cell repertoires in COVID-19. For the study at large: T cells, B-cell-depleted T cells, or PBMCs provided the cDNA or gDNA that served as material.

In its sample, this clone was seen a few times. The protocol was immunoSEQ multiplex PCR, while the TCRdb copy is restricted to in-frame clones and leaves out a portion. The table shows more than 150,000 clones, with roughly nine tenths occurring only once. With 0 bases removed from V and 5 bases from J, the gap between germline ends came to 13 bases. The CDR3 length is 16 residues. Germline V lookup: CDR1 LGHDT, CDR2 YNNKEL (reference sequence). The sequence derives from a woman in her sixties or seventies with acute or convalescent COVID-19. Sequencing input: peripheral blood. The chain uses TRBV3-1 (or the pseudogene TRBV3-2) and TRBJ2-2; D uncertain. Here the CDR3 reads CASSQDSSVRTGELFF. CDR3 in DNA: TGTGCCAGCAGCCAAGATAGCAGCGTAAGGACCGGGGAGCTGTTTTTT.